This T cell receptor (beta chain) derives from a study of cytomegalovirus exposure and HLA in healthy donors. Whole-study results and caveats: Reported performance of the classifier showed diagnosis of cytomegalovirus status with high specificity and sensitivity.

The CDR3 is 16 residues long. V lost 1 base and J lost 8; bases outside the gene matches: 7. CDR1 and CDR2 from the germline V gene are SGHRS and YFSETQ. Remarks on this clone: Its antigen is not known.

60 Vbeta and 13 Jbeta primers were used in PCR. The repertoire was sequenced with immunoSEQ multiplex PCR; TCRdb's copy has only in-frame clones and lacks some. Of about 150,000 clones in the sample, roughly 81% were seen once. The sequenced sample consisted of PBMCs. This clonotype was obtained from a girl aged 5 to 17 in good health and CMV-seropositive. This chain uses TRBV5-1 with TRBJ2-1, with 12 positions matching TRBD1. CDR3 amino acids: CASSLQGQGAKDEQFF. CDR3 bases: TGCGCCAGCAGCTTGCAGGGACAGGGGGCTAAAGATGAGCAGTTCTTC.